Sequencing of this TCR beta chain was carried out in a study of T cell responses to AZD1222 COVID-19 vaccine. The CDR3 runs 15 residues. V gave up 3 bases and J gave up 3 bases, with 11 bases separating them. Germline V gene sequence: CDR1 MNHEY, CDR2 SVGAGI. This clone has a single count. Data came from immunoSEQ multiplex PCR; TCRdb stores just in-frame clones and leaves some out. The sample carries tens of thousands of clones, 85% to 95% recorded once. V is TRBV6-5 and J is TRBJ1-4, with unresolved D. The TCR comes from an adult in good health. The sequences come from peripheral blood, collected on day 0 of AZD1222 vaccination. CDR3 bases: TGTGCCAGCAGTTATGGAACAGTTTCTAATGAAAAACTGTTTTTT. Protein product: CASSYGTVSNEKLFF.